This entry concerns a single TCR beta chain. Its antigen is unidentified. The sample originates from a study of shared clonotypes between healthy human individuals. Overall study findings and caveats: Estimated clonotype richness was generally higher in naive than memory subsets.

The V and J ends lost 0 bases and 8 bases respectively, with 14 bases between them. The CDR3 runs 14 residues. Germline CDR1 is SGHKS and CDR2 is YYEKEE (reference sequence). Division of CD4+ cells produced a CD45RA+ naive subset and a CD45RA-negative memory subset. Several immunoSEQ plates held equal portions of the genomic DNA taken from each subset. The table came from immunoSEQ multiplex PCR; TCRdb's copy has only in-frame clones and leaves some out. The data contain over a million clones, around 98.5% of them singletons. Material: naive CD4+ T cells sorted from blood. The subset: CD45RA+ positively selected. This TCR was sampled from a man aged 25 to 40 in good health. The chain recombines TRBV5-5 with TRBJ1-2, with a weak D call TRBD1 (5 bases). CDR3 region: CASSLVWGNDGYTF. In DNA form, the CDR3 reads TGTGCCAGCAGCTTGGTTTGGGGGAATGACGGCTACACCTTC.